This is a list of T cell receptor beta chains from one sample in a study of blood T cell repertoires in COVID-19. Assay: immunoSEQ multiplex PCR; the TCRdb copy retains only in-frame clones and omits some. The data hold some 150,000 clones, with approximately 85% observed a single time. The sequenced material came from peripheral blood. The source is a man aged 55-75 years with COVID-19, enrolled during active disease. The CDR3 runs from the conserved cysteine through the conserved F or W. A D gene is named only where the DNA matches it firmly. Not all rows give a size; the values are once, few, many and, for expanded clones, a class.

J: TRBJ2-7; D: .; size: .; V: TRBV7-2; DNA: TGTGCCAGCAGCTTATTCACCTACGAGCAGTACTTC; CDR3: CASSLFTYEQYF
J: TRBJ2-2; D: .; size: .; V: TRBV24-1; DNA: TGTGCCACCAGTGTGGGGAGAGGGGAGCTGTTTTTT; CDR3: CATSVGRGELFF
J: TRBJ2-7; D: TRBD2; size: .; V: TRBV10-3; DNA: TGTGCCATCGCCCAGACTAGCGGGAGGTACGAGCAGTACTTC; CDR3: CAIAQTSGRYEQYF
J: TRBJ2-5; D: .; size: .; V: TRBV7-9; DNA: TGTGCCAGCAGCAGCCAAAGGCAGACAATAGAGACCCAGTACTTC; CDR3: CASSSQRQTIETQYF
J: TRBJ1-6; D: TRBD1; size: .; V: TRBV14; DNA: TGTGCCAGCAGAGGTACACAGGGGTCCCTTTCACCCCTCCACTTT; CDR3: CASRGTQGSLSPLHF
J: TRBJ2-5; D: TRBD2; size: .; V: TRBV11-1; DNA: TGTGCCAGCAGCTTACACGGGACTAGCGGACAAGAGACCCAGTACTTC; CDR3: CASSLHGTSGQETQYF
J: TRBJ1-2; D: TRBD1; size: .; V: TRBV11-2; DNA: TGTGCCAGCAGCTTGGCCAGGGGGGTGAAGGACTATGGCTACACCTTC; CDR3: CASSLARGVKDYGYTF
J: TRBJ1-1; D: TRBD1; size: .; V: TRBV4-2; DNA: TGTGCCAGCAGCCAATCGACAGGGGCCAGCATGAACACTGAAGCTTTCTTT; CDR3: CASSQSTGASMNTEAFF
J: TRBJ1-5; D: .; size: .; V: TRBV15; DNA: TGTGCCACCAGCGTAGGGGGGGGCAATCAGCCCCAGCATTTT; CDR3: CATSVGGGNQPQHF
J: TRBJ2-2; D: .; size: .; V: TRBV5-1; DNA: TGCGCCAGCAGCTTGGCGTCAGGGGTTCAAGGGGAGCTGTTTTTT; CDR3: CASSLASGVQGELFF
J: TRBJ2-1; D: .; size: .; V: TRBV7-9; DNA: TGTGCCAGCAGCTTAGAAGGAGTAGCTTGGAGTGAGCAGTTCTTC; CDR3: CASSLEGVAWSEQFF
J: TRBJ1-3; D: .; size: .; V: TRBV7-9; DNA: TGTGCCAGCAGCGCGTTGTCCTTGGGGAGATCTGGAAACACCATATATTTT; CDR3: CASSALSLGRSGNTIYF
J: TRBJ2-5; D: TRBD1; size: once; V: TRBV2; DNA: TGTGCCAGCAGTATTACAGGGGGCATAGGGGAGACCCAGTACTTC; CDR3: CASSITGGIGETQYF
J: TRBJ1-2; D: TRBD1; size: .; V: TRBV23-1; DNA: TGCGCCAGCAGTCAACTTGACAGGGGTCGAGGCTATGGCTACACCTTC; CDR3: CASSQLDRGRGYGYTF
J: TRBJ1-1; D: .; size: .; V: TRBV4-1; DNA: TGCGCCAGCAGCCAAGACAGGGATTTCGCTGAAGCTTTCTTT; CDR3: CASSQDRDFAEAFF
J: TRBJ2-3; D: .; size: .; V: TRBV24-1; DNA: TGTGCCACCAGTGATCCAAGTGGGCCGGTTACGCAGTATTTT; CDR3: CATSDPSGPVTQYF
J: TRBJ1-2; D: .; size: .; V: TRBV2; DNA: TGTGCCAGCAGGAGGGAGGGAGGCTATGGCTACACCTTC; CDR3: CASRREGGYGYTF
J: TRBJ1-2; D: TRBD1; size: .; V: TRBV23-1; DNA: TGCGCCAGCAGTCAATATGGGACAGAAGCTAACTATGGCTACACCTTC; CDR3: CASSQYGTEANYGYTF
J: TRBJ1-5; D: .; size: .; V: TRBV15; DNA: TGTGCCACCAGCACGGGGGGGGGCAATCAGCCCCAGCATTTT; CDR3: CATSTGGGNQPQHF
J: TRBJ2-1; D: .; size: .; V: TRBV7-7; DNA: TGTGCTAGCAGCTTAGATTGGCTGGATGAGCAGTTCTTC; CDR3: CASSLDWLDEQFF
J: TRBJ1-1; D: .; size: .; V: TRBV15; DNA: TGTGCCACCAGCAAGGAGGGTAGGACTGAAGCTTTCTTT; CDR3: CATSKEGRTEAFF
J: TRBJ2-5; D: TRBD1; size: .; V: TRBV12-3/TRBV12-4; DNA: TGTGCCAGTGGCGACAGGGCCCTCGAGACCCAGTACTTC; CDR3: CASGDRALETQYF
J: TRBJ2-1; D: .; size: .; V: TRBV7-2; DNA: TGTGCCAGCAGCTTAGCGGGGGGAGCGACGAGTGAGCAGTTCTTC; CDR3: CASSLAGGATSEQFF
J: TRBJ1-2; D: TRBD1; size: few; V: TRBV3-1/TRBV3-2; DNA: TGTGCCAGCAGCCGCCGGGACAGCGACCTCCGTTATGGCTACACCTTC; CDR3: CASSRRDSDLRYGYTF
J: TRBJ1-5; D: .; size: .; V: TRBV19; DNA: TGTGCCAGTATCGCCCATGATGGCAGCAATCAGCCCCAGCATTTT; CDR3: CASIAHDGSNQPQHF
J: TRBJ1-5; D: TRBD1; size: .; V: TRBV6-5; DNA: TGTGCCAGTAGTAACCAACAGGGGGTTCAGCCCCAGCATTTT; CDR3: CASSNQQGVQPQHF
J: TRBJ1-2; D: TRBD1; size: .; V: TRBV4-1; DNA: TGCGCCAGCAGCCCATCAGGACAGGTGGATGGCTACACCTTC; CDR3: CASSPSGQVDGYTF
J: TRBJ1-2; D: TRBD1; size: .; V: TRBV29-1; DNA: TGCAGCGTTGATAGGGGGCAGGGCTATGGCTACACCTTC; CDR3: CSVDRGQGYGYTF
J: TRBJ2-5; D: .; size: .; V: TRBV15; DNA: TGTGCCACCAGCAGAGATGGGGCAGACCAAGAGACCCAGTACTTC; CDR3: CATSRDGADQETQYF
J: TRBJ2-1; D: .; size: .; V: TRBV11-2; DNA: TGTGCCAGCAGCTCGGGGAGTAGGAATGAGCAGTTCTTC; CDR3: CASSSGSRNEQFF
J: TRBJ1-2; D: .; size: .; V: TRBV24-1; DNA: TGTGCCACCAGTGACTCCCGACTGGCCGGGGATGGCTACACCTTC; CDR3: CATSDSRLAGDGYTF
J: TRBJ2-7; D: .; size: .; V: TRBV9; DNA: TGTGCCAGCAGCGTAAACCCCGGGGAGGAGCAGTACTTC; CDR3: CASSVNPGEEQYF
J: TRBJ1-5; D: .; size: .; V: TRBV27; DNA: TGTGCCAGCAGTTTATCGTTCCATAGCAATCAGCCCCAGCATTTT; CDR3: CASSLSFHSNQPQHF
J: TRBJ1-1; D: .; size: .; V: TRBV19; DNA: TGTGCCAGTAGTATAGGGGTCGGAGGCACTGAAGCTTTCTTT; CDR3: CASSIGVGGTEAFF
J: TRBJ2-5; D: TRBD1; size: .; V: TRBV24-1; DNA: TGTGCCACCAGTGAGCCTCGACAGGGGACGGAGACCCAGTACTTC; CDR3: CATSEPRQGTETQYF
J: TRBJ2-7; D: .; size: .; V: TRBV19; DNA: TGTGCCAGTAGTCAGGGCAACGAGCAGTACTTC; CDR3: CASSQGNEQYF